This T cell receptor beta chain derives from a study of T cells in Graves' hyperthyroidism and ophthalmopathy. Per germline, CDR1 SNHLY and CDR2 FYNNEI. The CDR3 totals 16 residues. Trimming shortened V by 6 bases and J by 6 bases, and 24 bases separated the two germline ends. From RNA transcripts, TCR beta CDR3 regions were amplified. RT-PCR in the first round (using the HTBI primer set) targeted the TCR CDR3. One entry per CDR3 protein results from TCRdb running MiXCR on the multiplex PCR reads. The sample has fewer than 800,000 distinct CDR3 sequences; roughly 15% are singletons. This clonotype occurred many times. An absence of ophthalmopathy progression within 18 months meant stable Graves' hyperthyroidism. Patients were excluded because of uncontrolled infection, other autoimmune disease, pregnancy or lactation. Thyroid ultrasound and orbital computed tomography, with clinical symptoms and serum thyroxine and TRAb, informed diagnoses.

The source is a man aged 18 to 29 with Graves' hyperthyroidism. The specimen was blood. The rearrangement links TRBV2 to TRBJ2-7; TRBD1 or TRBD2 may be the D gene (5 bases each). The CDR3: CASSQFPGPKPGEQYF. DNA for the CDR3: TGTGCCAGCAGCCAATTCCCGGGACCGAAGCCTGGCGAGCAGTACTTC. The full variable domain, its missing parts supplied by reference TRBV2 and TRBJ2-7, is EPEVTQTPSHQVTQMGQEVILRCVPISNHLYFYWYRQILGQKVEFLVSFYNNEISEKSEIFDDQFSVERPDGSNFTLKIRSTKLEDSAMYFCASSQFPGPKPGEQYFGPGTRLTVT.